This T cell receptor beta chain came from a study of blood T cell repertoires in COVID-19. In the study overall: Sample material is recorded as cDNA or gDNA derived from T cells, B-cell-depleted T cells, or PBMCs.

The CDR3 loop spans 16 amino acids. Trimming cost V 5 bases and J 0 bases; bases outside gene matches: 4. Germline values: CDR1 SGHTA, CDR2 FQGNSA. Clones were read by immunoSEQ multiplex PCR, and TCRdb kept only the in-frame ones, dropping some. The sample carries tens of thousands of clones, less than 85% recorded once. This TCR was sampled from a man older than 75 with active COVID-19. The sequenced sample consisted of peripheral blood. V usage is TRBV7-2 and J usage is TRBJ2-1, with TRBD2 matching over 10 bases. CDR3 in DNA: TGTGCCAGCAGCCGTAGCGGGGGGAACTCCTACAATGAGCAGTTCTTC. Encoded protein: CASSRSGGNSYNEQFF.